This entry is about one T cell receptor (beta chain). Its antigen is not identified. Orbital computed tomography, thyroid ultrasound, serum thyroxine and TRAb, and clinical symptoms together informed the diagnoses. Trimming took 3 bases from V and 0 from J, leaving 18 bases between them. Germline V lookup: CDR1 MNHNS, CDR2 SASEGT. The CDR3 runs 18 residues. These data come from a study of T cells in Graves' hyperthyroidism and ophthalmopathy. Study-wide results and caveats: A model of 13 V-J pairs discriminated ophthalmopathy from stable hyperthyroidism. Ophthalmopathy was identified by the model a median roughly six months ahead of onset. Most thyroid clonotypes with frequency above 0.001 were detected in blood.

RNA transcripts gave rise to amplified TCR beta CDR3 regions. First-round RT-PCR targeting the TCR CDR3 was performed with the HTBI primer set. TCRdb processed the multiplex PCR reads anew with MiXCR; each CDR3 protein has one entry. The sample has hundreds of thousands of distinct CDR3 sequences; 15% to 20% are singletons. The sequence came from a man between 40 and 49 years old with Graves' ophthalmopathy. This chain links TRBV6-1 with TRBJ1-5; D gene uncertain. The sequencing sample was made of blood. This CDR3 is CASSELGTDVYSNQPQHF. As DNA, the CDR3 is TGTGCCAGCAGTGAGTTGGGTACAGACGTTTATAGCAATCAGCCCCAGCATTTT.